These 10 T cell receptor beta chains originate from one sample sequenced in a study of blood T cells in healthy people across ages. Sample-barcoded 5' priming and a J-beta primer mix drove a second PCR of about 7 to 11 cycles. TCRdb reprocessed the 5' RACE reads via MiXCR and lists one record per CDR3 protein. This table has approximately 1,000,000 distinct CDR3 sequences, approximately 38% appearing once. Input material: blood. Every receptor here comes from a man aged 18-30 years in good health.

This clonotype has a handful of counts. The chain carries TRBV5-1 and TRBJ1-2; D is perhaps TRBD1 (6 bases). Trimming shortened V by 7 bases and J by 1 base, and 17 bases separated the two germline ends. CDR1 SGHRS and CDR2 YFSETQ come from the germline V gene. The CDR3 consists of 15 residues. CDR3 residues: CASGPGHVDNYGYTF. The CDR3 DNA reads as TGCGCCAGCGGACCGGGACACGTCGATAACTATGGCTACACCTTC.

DNA of the CDR3: TGTGCCAGCAGTGAATGGGGGGCCCCCAATGAAAAACTGTTTTTT. Translating gives CASSEWGAPNEKLFF. The V call is TRBV25-1, the J call TRBJ1-4; D is possibly TRBD1 (6 bases). V was clipped by 1 base and J by 5 bases, with 11 bases between them. This CDR3 is 15 amino acids long. Germline-derived CDR1 and CDR2 are MGHDK and SYGVNS.

The V gene is TRBV7-2, the J gene TRBJ2-7; no reliable D call. The germline V gene has CDR1 SGHTA and CDR2 FQGNSA. The CDR3 has 13 amino acids. V was shortened by 4 bases and J by 2 bases, with 9 bases between the two germline ends. The CDR3 sequence is CASSYPATYEQYF. Here the CDR3 DNA reads TGTGCCAGCAGCTACCCCGCCACCTACGAGCAGTACTTC.

This clonotype was seen only a few times. J is TRBJ1-1 and V is TRBV7-9; no firm D call. This CDR3 comprises 13 residues. Germline V lookup: CDR1 SEHNR, CDR2 FQNEAQ (reference sequence). The V end was cut by 11 bases, the J end by 0 bases, with 13 bases between. CDR3 protein: CALGRSLNTEAFF. The CDR3 nucleotides are TGTGCCCTTGGCAGATCCCTGAACACTGAAGCTTTCTTT.

V gene TRBV20-1 combines with J gene TRBJ1-1; no definite D call. This CDR3 has 10 amino acids. Trimming stripped 0 bases from V and 7 bases from J, with 3 bases between. Germline CDR1 reads DFQATT; CDR2 reads SNEGSKA (reference sequence). The CDR3 reads CSARDHEAFF. The CDR3 coding sequence is TGCAGTGCTAGAGATCATGAAGCTTTCTTT.

The rearrangement uses TRBV27 and TRBJ1-5; possible D gene TRBD1, 5 bases. Deletions cut 6 bases from V and 4 bases from J, with 13 bases between. Germline V lookup: CDR1 MNHEY, CDR2 SMNVEV (reference sequence). The CDR3 totals 14 residues. The CDR3 spells CASSPEGINQPQHF. The CDR3 region has the DNA TGTGCCAGCAGCCCCGAGGGGATAAATCAGCCCCAGCATTTT.

This clonotype occurred many times. The chain is built from TRBV29-1 and TRBJ2-1; D is undetermined. Germline V gene data show CDR1 as SQVTM and CDR2 as ANQGSEA. This CDR3 is built from 14 residues. The V end lost 2 bases, the J end lost 4 bases, and 12 bases lay between the germline ends. This CDR3 is CSVERAETYNEQFF. CDR3 sequence (DNA): TGCAGCGTTGAACGGGCGGAGACGTACAATGAGCAGTTCTTC.

CDR3 coding DNA: TGCGCCAGCAGCTTGGACAGGGGCTGTGAGGTTCCCGGGGAGCTGTTTTTT. Its protein is CASSLDRGCEVPGELFF. This rearrangement joins TRBV5-1 to TRBJ2-2; 7 bases are a match to TRBD1. CDR3 length: 17 residues. Germline-derived CDR1 and CDR2 are SGHRS and YFSETQ. With V trimmed by 0 bases and J by 6 bases, 11 bases remained unmatched. The full variable domain, rest sourced from reference TRBV5-1 and TRBJ2-2, is KAGVTQTPRYLIKTRGQQVTLSCSPISGHRSVSWYQQTPGQGLQFLFEYFSETQRNKGNFPGRFSGRQFSNSRSEMNVSTLELGDSALYLCASSLDRGCEVPGELFFGEGSRLTVL.

This chain links TRBV5-1 with TRBJ2-7; TRBD1 aligns across 8 bases. This CDR3 contains 14 residues. The ends lost 4 bases at V and 3 bases at J; junction bases unmatched: 6. Germline CDR1 SGHRS, CDR2 YFSETQ. In DNA form, the CDR3 reads TGCGCCAGCAGCCCACAAGGGACAGGCTACGAGCAGTACTTC. It translates to CASSPQGTGYEQYF.

The chain is built from TRBV20-1 and TRBJ2-2; 7 bases match TRBD2. This CDR3 is 13 amino acids long. V shed 7 bases and J 2 bases; nucleotides not matched to a gene: 4. From germline, CDR1 is DFQATT and CDR2 SNEGSKA (reference sequence). The CDR3 coding sequence is TGCAGTGTCTGGGGGGGAAACACCGGGGAGCTGTTTTTT. This encodes CSVWGGNTGELFF.